The next 19 T cell receptor beta chains were all read from a single sample in a study of T cell responses to AZD1222 COVID-19 vaccine. Profiled with immunoSEQ multiplex PCR; TCRdb holds only in-frame clones, not every one. The sample lists around 140,000 clones, roughly nine tenths seen once, with roughly 9.9% in the top ten. The starting material was peripheral blood, obtained 28 days after the second AZD1222 dose. These receptor sequences come from an adult who received the AZD1222 COVID-19 vaccine.

A few counts support this clone. The chain recombines TRBV18 with TRBJ1-1; 9 nucleotides align to TRBD1. The germline CDR1 and CDR2 sequences are KGHSH and LQKENI. The ends lost 1 base at V and 4 bases at J; junction bases unmatched: 7. The CDR3 contains 16 residues. The CDR3 region has the DNA TGTGCCAGCTCACCACAGGGACAGGGAGATCCCACTGAAGCTTTCTTT. Its translation is CASSPQGQGDPTEAFF.

This chain joins TRBV12-5 and TRBJ2-2; D is unclear. The germline V gene encodes CDR1 LGHNT and CDR2 FRNRAP. V lost 3 bases, J lost 2 bases, and 10 bases lay in between. The CDR3 is made up of 15 amino acids. This CDR3 reads CASGFASPNTGELFF. CDR3 sequence (DNA): TGTGCTAGTGGTTTTGCCAGCCCTAACACCGGGGAGCTGTTTTTT.

The CDR3 DNA is TGTGCCTGGGACACCGGGACAGGAACCTACGAGCAGTACGTC. Protein: CAWDTGTGTYEQYV. V and J are TRBV30 and TRBJ2-7; the match to TRBD1 covers 8 bases. The V gene's germline CDR1 is GTSNPN and CDR2 SVGIG (reference sequence). J lost 2 bases, V lost 5 bases, and 8 bases had no gene match. The CDR3 extends over 14 amino acids.

This chain uses TRBV19 with TRBJ1-4, with D tentatively TRBD1 (5 bases). V was cut by 3 bases and J by 4 bases, with 18 bases left in between. This CDR3 is built from 17 residues. Germline V gene sequence: CDR1 LNHDA, CDR2 SQIVND (reference sequence). The CDR3 reads CASSISFGARVNEKLFF. The CDR3 nucleotides are TGTGCCAGTAGTATCTCTTTCGGGGCAAGAGTTAATGAAAAACTGTTTTTT.

CDR3 coding DNA: TGTGCCAGCAGCTTAGGAAGGGGACCAGATACGCAGTATTTT. Its protein product is CASSLGRGPDTQYF. The chain is built from TRBV11-3 and TRBJ2-3; D could derive from TRBD1 or TRBD2 (5 bases each). V was cut by 1 base and J by 4 bases, with 9 bases left in between. The CDR3 contains 14 residues. The germline gives CDR1 SGHNT, CDR2 YENEEA.

The rearrangement joins TRBV5-5 to TRBJ2-7; D is ambiguous. V was pared by 4 bases and J by 2 bases, with 10 bases between. CDR1 is SGHKS and CDR2 is YYEKEE in the germline V gene (reference sequence). There are 13 residues in the CDR3. As DNA, the CDR3 is TGTGCCAGCAGCGCCGGCCTGACCTACGAGCAGTACGTC. It translates to CASSAGLTYEQYV.

This clone occurred once. The chain has TRBV27 and TRBJ2-7; D unclear. Germline values: CDR1 MNHEY, CDR2 SMNVEV (reference sequence). V gave up 3 bases and J gave up 0 bases, with 12 bases separating them. The CDR3 has 15 amino acids. DNA for the CDR3: TGTGCCAGCAGTTTGGCGTCTTCCCACTCCTACGAGCAGTACTTC. Its translation is CASSLASSHSYEQYF.

The chain couples TRBV2 to TRBJ1-3; D possibly corresponds to TRBD1 (5 bases). The germline CDR1 and CDR2 sequences are SNHLY and FYNNEI. This CDR3 comprises 13 residues. Trimming shortened V by 6 bases and J by 1 base, and 7 bases separated the two germline ends. This CDR3 reads CASRTASGNTIYF. The CDR3 DNA sequence: TGTGCCAGCAGGACAGCTTCTGGAAACACCATATATTTT.

The table lists this clone with a count of one. V usage is TRBV11-2 and J usage is TRBJ2-3; TRBD2 aligns across 7 bases. Germline V gene lookup returns CDR1 SGHAT and CDR2 FQNNGV. V trimming: 4 bases; J trimming: 2 bases; junction bases outside the gene matches: 9. The CDR3 sequence is 16 residues long. CDR3 nucleotide sequence: TGTGCCAGCAGCTCGAGGACTAGTCGGCACACAGATACGCAGTATTTT. Translation: CASSSRTSRHTDTQYF.

This rearrangement joins TRBV5-6 to TRBJ2-1, with TRBD2 identical over 9 bases. The CDR3 loop spans 17 amino acids. CDR1 and CDR2 from the germline V gene are SGHDT and YYEEEE. Trimming removed 1 base from V and 0 bases from J; junction bases left unmatched: 5. The CDR3 DNA sequence: TGTGCCAGCAGCTTGTCTAGCGGGGTTAGCTCCTACAATGAGCAGTTCTTC. Its protein product is CASSLSSGVSSYNEQFF. Full variable domain (missing parts from reference TRBV5-6 and TRBJ2-1): DAGVTQSPTHLIKTRGQQVTLRCSPKSGHDTVSWYQQALGQGPQFIFQYYEEEERQRGNFPDRFSGHQFPNYSSELNVNALLLGDSALYLCASSLSSGVSSYNEQFFGPGTRLTVL.

The J gene is TRBJ1-6, the V gene TRBV6-5, with D uncertain. Per the germline V gene, CDR1 is MNHEY and CDR2 is SVGAGI. The CDR3 loop spans 15 amino acids. V was clipped by 0 bases and J by 4 bases, with 7 bases between them. As DNA, the CDR3 is TGTGCCAGCAGTTACTCGATAGGGTATAATTCACCCCTCCACTTT. This gives the protein CASSYSIGYNSPLHF.

The chain couples TRBV7-2 to TRBJ1-6, with D possibly TRBD1 on 6 matching bases. Germline CDR1 is SGHTA and CDR2 is FQGNSA. Trimming pared 3 bases from V and 11 bases from J, leaving 8 bases between. The CDR3 consists of 12 residues. The CDR3 sequence: CASSLGTTPLHF. DNA of the CDR3: TGTGCCAGCAGCTTGGGGACAACACCCCTCCACTTT.

The rearrangement links TRBV4-2 to TRBJ1-1, with unresolved D. Germline CDR1 and CDR2: LGHNA and YNFKEQ. The V end lost 0 bases, the J end lost 0 bases, and 5 bases lay between the germline ends. The CDR3 has 14 amino acids. In nucleotides, the CDR3 is TGTGCCAGCAGCCAAGATCCGGTGAACACTGAAGCTTTCTTT. As protein: CASSQDPVNTEAFF.

V and J are TRBV25-1 and TRBJ1-1; D is undetermined. Trimming stripped 5 bases from V and 5 bases from J, with 18 bases between. Germline V lookup: CDR1 MGHDK, CDR2 SYGVNS. The CDR3 consists of 15 residues. The chain's CDR3 is CASSPTRIVGTEAFF. In DNA, the CDR3 is TGTGCCAGCAGTCCGACTCGGATTGTTGGGACTGAAGCTTTCTTT.

V is TRBV5-6 and J is TRBJ2-7; TRBD2 aligns across 10 bases. The length of the CDR3 is 16 residues. V dropped 0 bases and J dropped 1; count of bases not matched to a gene: 4. CDR1 SGHDT and CDR2 YYEEEE come from the germline V gene. CDR3 residues: CASSLDLAGVSYEQYF. Written as DNA, the CDR3 is TGTGCCAGCAGCTTGGACCTAGCGGGAGTTTCCTACGAGCAGTACTTC.

V and J are TRBV3-1 (or the pseudogene TRBV3-2) and TRBJ2-7, with a weak D call TRBD1 (6 bases). The germline V and J ends were trimmed by 9 bases and 3 bases, with 12 bases remaining between them. There are 12 residues in the CDR3. Germline-derived CDR1 and CDR2 are LGHDT and YNNKEL (reference sequence). In DNA, the CDR3 is TGTGCCAGTTCCGGGACATACTACGAGCAGTACTTC. It yields the protein CASSGTYYEQYF.

This sequence joins TRBV7-8 and TRBJ1-1; D unresolved. Trimming removed 3 bases from V and 5 bases from J, with 10 bases in between. CDR3 length: 13 amino acids. CDR1 and CDR2 from the germline V gene are SGHVS and FQNEAQ. The CDR3 sequence is CASSFIRRTEAFF. As DNA, the CDR3 is TGTGCCAGCAGCTTTATCAGGAGAACTGAAGCTTTCTTT.

A remark on this clone: Relative to the germline gene, one junction end is altered; a read error may explain this. The CDR3 loop is CASSQDRAVIF. CDR3 bases: TGTGCCAGCAGCCAAGACAGGGCTGTTATCTTC. The gene calls are TRBV3-1 (or the pseudogene TRBV3-2) and TRBJ2-1; D may be TRBD1 (5 bases). The CDR3 has 11 residues. The germline V gene has CDR1 LGHDT and CDR2 YNNKEL (reference sequence).

This chain joins TRBV7-8 and TRBJ1-2, with D unresolved. Germline V gene data show CDR1 as SGHVS and CDR2 as FQNEAQ. The CDR3 contains 14 residues. Between the trimmed V and J ends, which lost 0 bases and 2 bases, there was a span of 7 bases. The CDR3 here is CASSLAPSNYGYTF. The CDR3 bases are TGTGCCAGCAGCTTAGCGCCAAGCAACTATGGCTACACCTTC. Full variable domain (remainder filled in from reference TRBV7-8 and TRBJ1-2): GAGVSQSPRYKVAKRGQDVALRCDPISGHVSLFWYQQALGQGPEFLTYFQNEAQLDKSGLPSDRFFAERPEGSVSTLKIQRTQQEDSAVYLCASSLAPSNYGYTFGSGTRLTVV.